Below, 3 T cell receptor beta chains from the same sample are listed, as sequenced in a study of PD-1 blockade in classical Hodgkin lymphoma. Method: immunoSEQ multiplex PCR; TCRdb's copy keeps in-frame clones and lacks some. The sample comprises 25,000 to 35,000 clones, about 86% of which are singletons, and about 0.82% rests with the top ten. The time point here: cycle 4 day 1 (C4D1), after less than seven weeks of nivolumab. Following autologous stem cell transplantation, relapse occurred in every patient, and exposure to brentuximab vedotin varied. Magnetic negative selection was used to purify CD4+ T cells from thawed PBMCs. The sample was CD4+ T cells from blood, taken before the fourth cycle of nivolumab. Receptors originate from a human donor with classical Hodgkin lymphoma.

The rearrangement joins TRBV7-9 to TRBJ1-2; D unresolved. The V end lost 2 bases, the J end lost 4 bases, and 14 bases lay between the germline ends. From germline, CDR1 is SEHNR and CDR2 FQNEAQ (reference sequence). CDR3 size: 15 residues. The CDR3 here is CASSLKANFFYGYTF. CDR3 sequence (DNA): TGTGCCAGCAGCTTAAAGGCCAATTTTTTCTATGGCTACACCTTC.

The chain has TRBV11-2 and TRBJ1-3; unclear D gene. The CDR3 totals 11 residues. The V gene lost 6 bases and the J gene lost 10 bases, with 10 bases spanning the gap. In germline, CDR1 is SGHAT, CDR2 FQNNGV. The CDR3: CASSHDGTIYF. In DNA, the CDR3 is TGTGCCAGCAGTCACGACGGAACCATATATTTT. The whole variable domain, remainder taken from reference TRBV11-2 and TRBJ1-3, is EAGVAQSPRYKIIEKRQSVAFWCNPISGHATLYWYQQILGQGPKLLIQFQNNGVVDDSQLPKDRFSAERLKGVDSTLKIQPAKLEDSAVYLCASSHDGTIYFGEGSWLTVV.

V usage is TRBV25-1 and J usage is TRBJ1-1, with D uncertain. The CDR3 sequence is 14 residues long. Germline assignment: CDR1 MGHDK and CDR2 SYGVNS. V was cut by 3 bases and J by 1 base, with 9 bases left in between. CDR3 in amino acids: CASSEAGKNTEAFF. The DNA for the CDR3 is TGTGCCAGCAGTGAGGCAGGCAAGAACACTGAAGCTTTCTTT.